Shown below are 14 T cell receptor beta chains from a single sample sequenced in a study of CD8+CD57+ T cells in acquired aplastic anemia. Genomic DNA acted as the template from which TCR beta VDJ combination and CDR3 sequence profiling were carried out. TCRdb reprocessed the reads via MiXCR and lists one record per CDR3 protein. The profile shows some 280,000 distinct CDR3 sequences, approximately 57% of them singletons. Material: sorted CD4+, CD8+, or CD8+CD57+ T cells (not recorded which) from PBMCs. Every receptor here comes from a human donor with severe aplastic anemia or a healthy control (not recorded which).

This clonotype appeared many times. The CDR3 bases are TGTGCCAGCAGCTTAACGGGACAGGGGAACACTGAAGCTTTCTTT. It encodes CASSLTGQGNTEAFF. The chain carries TRBV7-3 and TRBJ1-1, with 9 bases matching TRBD1. The CDR3 sequence is 15 residues long. Germline V gene sequence: CDR1 SGHTA, CDR2 FQGTGA. After removal of 0 bases from V and 1 base from J, the junction contained 0 bases not matched to a gene.

The CDR3 bases are TGTGCCACCGAAATAAGGGGGGCTGGGTCGTATGGCTACACCTTC. The encoded protein is CATEIRGAGSYGYTF. The rearrangement uses TRBV24-1 and TRBJ1-2; perhaps TRBD1 as D (6 bases). Per germline, CDR1 KGHDR and CDR2 SFDVKD. Trimming removed 9 bases from V and 5 bases from J, with 21 bases in between. The CDR3 is 15 amino acids.

The rearrangement links TRBV7-2 to TRBJ2-5, with D possibly called TRBD1 or TRBD2 (6 bases each). Between the trimmed V and J ends, which lost 5 bases and 5 bases, there was a span of 15 bases. Germline V CDR1 and CDR2: SGHTA, FQGNSA. The CDR3 is 14 amino acids. CDR3 sequence: CASSPEGGYETQYF. Written as DNA, the CDR3 is TGTGCCAGCAGCCCAGAGGGGGGCTATGAGACCCAGTACTTC.

This chain joins TRBV10-1 and TRBJ1-1; D is unclear. The CDR3 runs to 14 residues. Trimming took off 3 bases at V and 1 base at J, with 9 bases between the two ends. Germline CDR1 WNHNN, CDR2 SYGVQD (reference sequence). This CDR3 is CASSERLRNTEAFF. The CDR3 nucleotides read TGCGCCAGCAGTGAAAGGCTGAGGAACACTGAAGCTTTCTTT.

This clonotype was seen a handful of times. V is TRBV7-2 and J is TRBJ2-5, with TRBD1 matching over 7 bases. The CDR3 extends over 14 amino acids. V lost 1 base to trimming and J lost 5 bases; unmatched junction nucleotides: 4. Germline V gene data show CDR1 as SGHTA and CDR2 as FQGNSA. CDR3: CASSLDRGEETQYF. Here the CDR3 DNA reads TGTGCCAGCAGCTTAGACAGGGGCGAGGAGACCCAGTACTTC.

The rearrangement links TRBV29-1 to TRBJ1-4; TRBD1 might be the D (6 bases). V was trimmed by 4 bases and J by 7 bases, leaving 13 bases between them. Germline V gene sequence: CDR1 SQVTM, CDR2 ANQGSEA. There are 13 residues in the CDR3. The CDR3 DNA reads TGCAGCGTTGTGGCGGGGGCAGGTGAAAAACTGTTTTTT. Its protein is CSVVAGAGEKLFF.

V is TRBV25-1 and J is TRBJ2-7; a weak D match, TRBD2 (5 bases). The CDR3 has 13 amino acids. V was shortened by 7 bases and J by 1 base, with 11 bases between the two germline ends. The V gene's germline CDR1 is MGHDK and CDR2 SYGVNS. The CDR3 DNA is TGTGCCAGCAAAGATAGGAGGTCCTACGAGCAGTACTTC. Its translation: CASKDRRSYEQYF.

This clonotype was picked up a small number of times. V is TRBV7-3 and J is TRBJ2-7; 8 bases line up with TRBD2. The junction had 7 bases not matched to a gene; V was cut back by 5 bases and J by 7 bases. Germline V gives CDR1 SGHTA, CDR2 FQGTGA. The CDR3 is 13 residues long. In DNA form, the CDR3 reads TGTGCCAGCAGCCCGGGGGGGTTGGAGGAGCAGTACTTC. This codes for CASSPGGLEEQYF. Filled out from reference TRBV7-3 and TRBJ2-7, the complete variable domain reads GAGVSQTPSNKVTEKGKYVELRCDPISGHTALYWYRQSLGQGPEFLIYFQGTGAADDSGLPNDRFFAVRPEGSVSTLKIQRTERGDSAVYLCASSPGGLEEQYFGPGTRLTVT.

The chain links TRBV20-1 to TRBJ2-3, with 7 bases fitting TRBD2. Germline CDR1 DFQATT, CDR2 SNEGSKA (reference sequence). CDR3 size: 16 residues. J gave up 3 bases and V 3 bases, and 12 bases lay outside the gene matches. CDR3 sequence: CSASLADILVTDTQYF. CDR3 in DNA: TGCAGTGCTAGTCTAGCGGATATCTTAGTGACAGATACGCAGTATTTT.

This rearrangement joins TRBV20-1 to TRBJ2-7; no clear D gene. CDR3 length: 14 residues. Germline V gene data show CDR1 as DFQATT and CDR2 as SNEGSKA (reference sequence). Between the trimmed V and J ends, which lost 6 bases and 0 bases, there was a span of 15 bases. The CDR3 loop reads CSASEGIGSYEQYF. The CDR3 DNA reads as TGCAGTGCCAGCGAAGGGATTGGCTCCTACGAGCAGTACTTC.

This clonotype was seen at least ten times. This sequence joins TRBV20-1 and TRBJ1-5; no definite D call. Looked up from germline, CDR1 is DFQATT and CDR2 is SNEGSKA (reference sequence). Between the trimmed V and J ends, which lost 1 base and 0 bases, there was a span of 10 bases. The CDR3 runs to 15 residues. The CDR3 DNA reads TGCAGTGCTAGAGGGGAAAGTTATAGCAATCAGCCCCAGCATTTT. As protein: CSARGESYSNQPQHF.

A remark on this clonotype: A much larger clone differs from this one at a single base, so this may be a read error. The chain couples TRBV6-2 or TRBV6-3 to TRBJ1-1; D remains unclear. The CDR3 runs 14 residues. Germline assignment: CDR1 MNHEY and CDR2 SVGEGT. CDR3 sequence (DNA): TGTGCCAGCAGGGTGGGCCTAAGGAACACTGGAGCTTTCTTT. This sequence encodes CASRVGLRNTGAFF.

The table lists this clonotype with a count of one. At one of its ends the junction is not consistent with the germline gene, which may arise from a read error. CDR3 in DNA: TGCGCCAGCAGCTTGGCCGGGTCTTGGGAGCAGTACTTC. Translation gives CASSLAGSWEQYF. This rearrangement joins TRBV7-9 to TRBJ2-7; D is unclear. Per the germline V gene, CDR1 is SEHNR and CDR2 is FQNEAQ (reference sequence). The CDR3 length is 13 residues.

This rearrangement joins TRBV20-1 to TRBJ2-7, with TRBD1 identical over 9 bases. The CDR3 is 15 amino acids. The germline CDR1 and CDR2 sequences are DFQATT and SNEGSKA (reference sequence). The V and J ends lost 2 bases and 1 base, in that order; junction bases with no gene match: 6. Written as DNA, the CDR3 is TGCAGTGCTAGACCTGAGGGACAGGGTTCCTACGAGCAGTACTTC. Its translation is CSARPEGQGSYEQYF.